This is a list of T cell receptor beta chains from one sample in a study of cytomegalovirus exposure and HLA in healthy donors. Profiled with immunoSEQ multiplex PCR; TCRdb holds only in-frame clones, not every one. The sample has 150,000 or so clones, about three quarters seen once; the top ten hold approximately 0.66%. Sequencing was done on a sample of PBMCs. The receptors originated from a male donor in good health and CMV-seronegative. Each CDR3 is given with its conserved first and last residue. Each record gives: clone size, D gene, V gene, J gene, CDR3 DNA, CDR3 protein. The D gene is left open where the match is weak. Clone sizes are given selectively: once, few, many, or a class where the clone is expanded.

>NA|NA|TRBV6-6|TRBJ1-1
TGTGCCAGCAGTTACGGGGGGGAGAGCACTGAAGCTTTCTTT
CASSYGGESTEAFF
>NA|TRBD1|TRBV4-1|TRBJ2-7
TGCGCCAGCAGCCAACTTTTCTCCGGGACAGGGTCATCCTACGAGCAGTACTTC
CASSQLFSGTGSSYEQYF
>NA|NA|TRBV5-1|TRBJ2-2
TGCGCCAGCAGCCCCCGGGAGAGGGGAAACACCGGGGAGCTGTTTTTT
CASSPRERGNTGELFF
>few|TRBD1|TRBV19|TRBJ2-7
TGTGCCAGTAGTATAGGGGACAGGGGGATTCGGGAGCAGTACTTC
CASSIGDRGIREQYF
>NA|NA|TRBV2|TRBJ1-1
TGTGCCAGCAGGGACAGAACAATGAACACTGAAGCTTTCTTT
CASRDRTMNTEAFF
>NA|NA|TRBV6-5|TRBJ2-3
TGTGCCAGCAGTTACCCCTCCGCAGATACGCAGTATTTT
CASSYPSADTQYF
>few|TRBD1|TRBV18|TRBJ2-7
TGTGCCAGCTCACCCAGGGACAGTAACGGCTACGAGCAGTACTTC
CASSPRDSNGYEQYF
>NA|TRBD1|TRBV10-3|TRBJ1-2
TGTGCCATCAACCAACCCACCGGGACAGGAGTCTATGGCTACACCTTC
CAINQPTGTGVYGYTF
>NA|NA|TRBV5-1|TRBJ2-1
TGCGCCAGCAGCTTGGGTTCAGGGATTTACAATGAGCAGTTCTTC
CASSLGSGIYNEQFF
>NA|NA|TRBV7-2|TRBJ1-1
TGTGCCAGCAGCCGAGACAGGAACACTGAAGCTTTCTTT
CASSRDRNTEAFF
>NA|NA|TRBV13|TRBJ1-3
TGTGCCAGCAGCTTAACATCCCACTCTGGAAACACCATATATTTT
CASSLTSHSGNTIYF
>NA|NA|TRBV2|TRBJ1-2
TGTGCCAGCAGGGGGGACACAAATTATGGCTACACCTTC
CASRGDTNYGYTF
>few|NA|TRBV7-9|TRBJ1-1
TGTGCCAGCAGCTTAGAAGGGATTGGGGGGGCTTTCTTT
CASSLEGIGGAFF
>NA|NA|TRBV11-3|TRBJ1-1
TGTGCCAGCAGCTTAGTTGTGGGAGTAGGCACTGAAGCTTTCTTT
CASSLVVGVGTEAFF
>NA|NA|TRBV27|TRBJ1-6
TGTGCCAGCAGTCCCCTAGAACAGGGTGTAGGTTCACCCCTCCACTTT
CASSPLEQGVGSPLHF
>NA|NA|TRBV9|TRBJ2-7
TGTGCCAGCAGCGTAGATCCCAACCCATCTTACGAGCAGTACTTC
CASSVDPNPSYEQYF
>NA|TRBD1|TRBV7-2|TRBJ1-5
TGTGCCAGTGACAGGGGGCATCAGGGTCAGCCCCAGCATTTT
CASDRGHQGQPQHF
>NA|NA|TRBV2|TRBJ1-1
TGTGCCAGCAGTTCCCGCGCCAAGAACACTGAAGCTTTCTTT
CASSSRAKNTEAFF
>NA|NA|TRBV10-3|TRBJ1-1
TGTGCCATCAGTGAGTCGATGAGAGGGGGGGACACTGAAGCTTTCTTT
CAISESMRGGDTEAFF
>NA|NA|TRBV10-3|TRBJ1-1
TGTGCCATCAGCGACACGAACACTGAAGCTTTCTTT
CAISDTNTEAFF
>NA|NA|TRBV7-9|TRBJ1-2
TGTTCCAGCAGCTTAGGTTTCGGGGGAACTAACTATGGCTACACCTTC
CSSSLGFGGTNYGYTF
>NA|TRBD1|TRBV27|TRBJ2-2
TGTGCCAGCAGTTCCCCGACAGGGGGTATCGGGGAGCTGTTTTTT
CASSSPTGGIGELFF
>NA|NA|TRBV6-5|TRBJ2-3
TGTGCCAGCAGTTTACCTAGTACAGATACGCAGTATTTT
CASSLPSTDTQYF
>few|NA|TRBV5-1|TRBJ1-1
TGCGCCAGCAGCTTGGTAACAGGGCCGAACACTGAAGCTTTCTTT
CASSLVTGPNTEAFF
>NA|NA|TRBV11-3|TRBJ2-5
TGTGCCAGCAGCTTAGGCGTTTGGGGAGCAGGGGGGCAAGAGACCCAGTACTTC
CASSLGVWGAGGQETQYF
>NA|TRBD1|TRBV6-6|TRBJ1-4
TGTGCCAGCAGCTCCGACAGGGATACAACTAATGAAAAACTGTTTTTT
CASSSDRDTTNEKLFF
>NA|TRBD1|TRBV13|TRBJ1-2
TGTGCCAGCAGAAGAAAGGGGGCCATTCCCCTAAACTATGGCTACACCTTC
CASRRKGAIPLNYGYTF
>NA|TRBD1|TRBV9|TRBJ1-1
TGTGCCAGCAGCGTGAGGGACAGGGATGGGACTGAAGCTTTCTTT
CASSVRDRDGTEAFF